This TCR beta chain was captured in a study of CD8 T cells in Susac syndrome (dated by TCRdb to the late 2010s). A note on the overall study: Of the Susac syndrome patients who were sequenced, more than five had clinically active disease and roughly eight were in clinical remission. At the time of blood withdrawal, Susac syndrome patients were either therapy-naive, taking corticosteroids (with some also receiving IVIg), or on IVIg alone. Repertoire sequencing was used to test whether CD8+ T cell activation and differentiation in Susac syndrome was antigen driven. What the work shows at the level of the full study, not this receptor alone: In patients with Susac syndrome, the CD4+ T cell repertoire showed no detectable clonal expansion. The number of individuals in the TCR sequencing and HLA analysis was recognized as being relatively small.

RNA was extracted using the RNeasy kit, and about 0.45 to 1 ug of the RNA was reverse transcribed with random hexamers. TCR beta CDR3 regions were amplified with the immunoSEQ multiplex PCR assay covering 54 Vbeta and 13 Jbeta segments. To correct PCR amplification bias, a synthetic template baseline was used for both primer optimization and computational correction. Turning to the authors' computational methods: Reads were assigned to V, D and J genes according to IMGT and analyzed in immunoSEQ Analyzer, with only productive sequences retained. Clonality was computed as one minus Shannon entropy normalized by log2 of the number of productive unique sequences. For each patient and control, public and private clones were evaluated among the 100 most prevalent clones. A clone was defined as Susac-specific if it was absent from the healthy and MS cohorts, from about a thousand published viral clones and from other ImmuneACCESS disease sequences. TCRdb reprocessed the public reads (quality trimming at Q25 with fastp, clone calling with MiXCR) and kept in-frame beta chains. Merged by CDR3 protein, the rows form single entries marked with the most common genes and DNA. The V and J calls were determined by TCRdb, not by the authors. This sample gives approximately 180,000 distinct CDR3 sequences in total; more than 85% of them show up just once. Approximately 0.09% of the sample is held by the ten biggest clonotypes.

As regards this clonotype: Its antigen is not yet known. One base away there is no much larger clone; base qualities are not given.

Peripheral blood CD8+ and CD4+ T cells from healthy donors, Susac syndrome patients and multiple sclerosis patients were profiled using high-throughput TCR beta sequencing. Recently defined diagnostic criteria for definite or probable disease were met by the Susac syndrome patients. CD8+ TEMRA cells were enriched by FACS, while bulk CD8+ and CD4+ T cells were purified by magnetic negative isolation. Blood was collected in EDTA tubes and processed within 24 hours, with PBMCs isolated through density gradient centrifugation. PBMCs intended for TCR sequencing were cryopreserved in liquid nitrogen and thawed later in a water bath at 37 degrees C. The sorted or isolated CD4+, CD8+ and CD8+ TEMRA cells had a purity of 90% or higher. Reading the germline V gene (reference sequence) gives CDR1 LNHDA and CDR2 SQIVND. The CDR3 holds 12 amino acids from the cysteine to the phenylalanine. The sequence is cut down to CDR3 DNA, 36 bases in frame from base 1. Relative to germline, V is 6 bases shorter and J is 9 bases shorter, with 12 bases between their ends.

Sample: CD4+ T cells from PBMCs. The chain joins TRBV19 to TRBJ2-1, with no D gene named confidently. The sequence came from a human donor with Susac syndrome. CDR3 region: CASSVRDGEQFF. At the DNA level, the sequence is TGTGCCAGTAGCGTCCGTGATGGTGAGCAGTTCTTC.